This T cell receptor (beta chain) was found in a study of spatial heterogeneity in lung cancer. In the study overall: Sequence detection consistently recorded a greater number of beta-chain than alpha-chain sequences. Findings of the study overall: Resection blood, more than follow-up blood, showed ubiquitous expanded tumor TCRs.

Of note for this clonotype: Its antigen is still unknown.

The CDR3 loop spans 17 amino acids. Trimming shortened V by 0 bases and J by 2 bases, and 13 bases separated the two germline ends. Germline V gene sequence: CDR1 LGHDT, CDR2 YNNKEL (reference sequence). Time point here: sample taken at primary tumor resection. TCRs were sequenced from unsorted whole RNA of tumor, nontumor lung or PBMC. TCRdb ran MiXCR on the 5' RACE reads and lists one entry per CDR3 protein. This sample has more than 1,500 distinct CDR3 sequences, with around 42% found just once. The sequence was obtained from a female donor with early-stage non-small cell lung cancer. The chain couples TRBV3-1 to TRBJ2-2; D is perhaps TRBD1 (6 bases). The sample consisted of PBMCs, taken at surgery. DNA of the CDR3: TGTGCCAGCAGCCAAGATCTATGGACAGATAACACCGGGGAGCTGTTTTTT. This sequence encodes CASSQDLWTDNTGELFF.